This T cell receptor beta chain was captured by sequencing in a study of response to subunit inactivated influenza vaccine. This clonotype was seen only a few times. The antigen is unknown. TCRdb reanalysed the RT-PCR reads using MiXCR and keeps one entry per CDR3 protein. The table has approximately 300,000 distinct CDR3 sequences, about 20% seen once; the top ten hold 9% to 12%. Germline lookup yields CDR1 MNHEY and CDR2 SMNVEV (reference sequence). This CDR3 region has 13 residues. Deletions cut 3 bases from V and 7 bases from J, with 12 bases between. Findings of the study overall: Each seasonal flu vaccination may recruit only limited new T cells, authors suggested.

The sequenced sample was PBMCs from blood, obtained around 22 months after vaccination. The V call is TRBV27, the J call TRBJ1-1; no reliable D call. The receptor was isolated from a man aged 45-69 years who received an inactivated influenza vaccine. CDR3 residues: CASSFLGPSEAFF. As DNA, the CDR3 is TGTGCCAGCAGTTTCCTAGGGCCGAGTGAAGCTTTCTTT.